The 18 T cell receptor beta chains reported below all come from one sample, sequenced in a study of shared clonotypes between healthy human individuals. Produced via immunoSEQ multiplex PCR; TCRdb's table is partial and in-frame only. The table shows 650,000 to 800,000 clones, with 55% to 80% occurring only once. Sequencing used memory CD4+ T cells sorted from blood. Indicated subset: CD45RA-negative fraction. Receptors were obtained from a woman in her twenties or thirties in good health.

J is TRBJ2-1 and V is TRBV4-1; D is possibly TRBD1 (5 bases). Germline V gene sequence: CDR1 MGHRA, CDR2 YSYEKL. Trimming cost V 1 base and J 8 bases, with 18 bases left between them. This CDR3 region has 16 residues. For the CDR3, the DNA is TGCGCCAGCAGCCAAGGTAATTCTGGGGCCTTGGATGAGCAGTTCTTC. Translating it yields CASSQGNSGALDEQFF.

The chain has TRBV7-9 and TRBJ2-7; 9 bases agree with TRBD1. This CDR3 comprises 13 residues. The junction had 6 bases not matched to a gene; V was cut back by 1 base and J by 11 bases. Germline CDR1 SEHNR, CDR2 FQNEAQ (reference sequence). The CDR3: CASSLEWTGDEYF. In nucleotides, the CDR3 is TGTGCCAGCAGCTTAGAATGGACAGGGGATGAGTACTTC.

CDR3 sequence reads: CASTSRVAGGSSYEQYF. CDR3 coding DNA: TGTGCCAGCACTAGCCGGGTAGCGGGAGGTAGCTCCTACGAGCAGTACTTC. The rearrangement uses TRBV13 and TRBJ2-7, with 10 bases lining up with TRBD2. V trimming: 7 bases; J trimming: 0 bases; junction bases outside the gene matches: 12. The CDR3 loop spans 17 amino acids. CDR1 and CDR2 from the germline V gene are PRHDT and FYEKMQ (reference sequence).

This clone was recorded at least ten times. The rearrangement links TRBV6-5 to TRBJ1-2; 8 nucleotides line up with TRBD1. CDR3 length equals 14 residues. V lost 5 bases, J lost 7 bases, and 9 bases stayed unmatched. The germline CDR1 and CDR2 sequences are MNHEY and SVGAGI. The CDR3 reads CASSEGWQGAGYTF. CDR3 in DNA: TGTGCCAGCAGTGAAGGATGGCAGGGGGCTGGCTACACCTTC.

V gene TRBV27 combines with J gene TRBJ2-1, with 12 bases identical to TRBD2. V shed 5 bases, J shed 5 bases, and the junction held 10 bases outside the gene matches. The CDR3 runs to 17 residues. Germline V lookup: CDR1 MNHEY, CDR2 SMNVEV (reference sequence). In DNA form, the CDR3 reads TGTGCCAGCAGTACCAGACTAGCGGGAGCTAGGGACAATGAGCAGTTCTTC. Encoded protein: CASSTRLAGARDNEQFF.

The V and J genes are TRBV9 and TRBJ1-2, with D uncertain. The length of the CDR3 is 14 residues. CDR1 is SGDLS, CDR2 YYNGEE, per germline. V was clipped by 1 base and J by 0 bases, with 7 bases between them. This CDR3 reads CASSVLSSNYGYTF. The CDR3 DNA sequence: TGTGCCAGCAGCGTACTTTCGTCTAACTATGGCTACACCTTC.

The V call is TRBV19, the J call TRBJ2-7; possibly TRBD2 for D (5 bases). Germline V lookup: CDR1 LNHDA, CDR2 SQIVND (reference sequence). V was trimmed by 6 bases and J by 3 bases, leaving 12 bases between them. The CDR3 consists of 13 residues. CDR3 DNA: TGTGCCAGTAGCCGGGAAGATCGCTACGAGCAGTACTTC. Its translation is CASSREDRYEQYF.

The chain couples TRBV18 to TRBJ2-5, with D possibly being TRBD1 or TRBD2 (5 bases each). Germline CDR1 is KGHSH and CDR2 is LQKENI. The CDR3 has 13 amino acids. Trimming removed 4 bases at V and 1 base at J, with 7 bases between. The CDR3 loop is CASSRGTQETQYF. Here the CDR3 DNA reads TGTGCCAGCTCACGGGGGACCCAAGAGACCCAGTACTTC.

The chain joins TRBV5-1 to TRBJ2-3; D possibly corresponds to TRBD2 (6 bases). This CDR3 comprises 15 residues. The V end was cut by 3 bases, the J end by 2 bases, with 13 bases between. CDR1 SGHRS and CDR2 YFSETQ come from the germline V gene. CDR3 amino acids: CASSWGTSLTDTQYF. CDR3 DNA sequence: TGCGCCAGCAGCTGGGGGACTTCGCTCACAGATACGCAGTATTTT.

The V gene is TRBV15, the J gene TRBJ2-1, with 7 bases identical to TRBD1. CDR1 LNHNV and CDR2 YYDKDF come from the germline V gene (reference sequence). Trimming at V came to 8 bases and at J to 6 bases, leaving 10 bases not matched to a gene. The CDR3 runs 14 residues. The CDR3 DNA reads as TGTGCCACCGAGACAGGGTCATTAGGCAATGAGCAGTTCTTC. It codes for CATETGSLGNEQFF.

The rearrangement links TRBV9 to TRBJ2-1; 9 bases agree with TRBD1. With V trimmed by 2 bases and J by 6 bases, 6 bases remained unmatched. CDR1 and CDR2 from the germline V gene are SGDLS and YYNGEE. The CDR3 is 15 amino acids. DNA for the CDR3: TGTGCCAGCAGCGTCTTCCGGGACAGGGCCAATGAGCAGTTCTTC. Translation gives CASSVFRDRANEQFF. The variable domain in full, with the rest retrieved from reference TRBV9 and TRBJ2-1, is DSGVTQTPKHLITATGQRVTLRCSPRSGDLSVYWYQQSLDQGLQFLIQYYNGEERAKGNILERFSAQQFPDLHSELNLSSLELGDSALYFCASSVFRDRANEQFFGPGTRLTVL.

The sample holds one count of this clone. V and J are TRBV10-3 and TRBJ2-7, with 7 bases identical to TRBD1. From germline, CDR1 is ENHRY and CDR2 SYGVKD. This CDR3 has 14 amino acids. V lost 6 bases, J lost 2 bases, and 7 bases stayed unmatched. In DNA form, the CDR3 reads TGTGCCATCAGATCAGACAGGGTCACCTACGAGCAGTACTTC. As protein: CAIRSDRVTYEQYF.

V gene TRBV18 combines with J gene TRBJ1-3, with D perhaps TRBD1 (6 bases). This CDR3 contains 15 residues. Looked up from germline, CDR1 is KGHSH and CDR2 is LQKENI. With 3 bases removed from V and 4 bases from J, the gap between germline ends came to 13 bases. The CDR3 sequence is CASSPPGGPGNTIYF. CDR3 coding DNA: TGTGCCAGCTCACCCCCCGGGGGGCCCGGAAACACCATATATTTT.

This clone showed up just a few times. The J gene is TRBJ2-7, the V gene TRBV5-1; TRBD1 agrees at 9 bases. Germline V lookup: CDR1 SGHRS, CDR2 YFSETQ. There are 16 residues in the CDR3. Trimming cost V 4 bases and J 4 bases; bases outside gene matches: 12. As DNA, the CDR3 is TGCGCCAGCAGCCACGGACAGGGGATAAAGGTGTACGAGCAGTACTTC. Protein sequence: CASSHGQGIKVYEQYF.

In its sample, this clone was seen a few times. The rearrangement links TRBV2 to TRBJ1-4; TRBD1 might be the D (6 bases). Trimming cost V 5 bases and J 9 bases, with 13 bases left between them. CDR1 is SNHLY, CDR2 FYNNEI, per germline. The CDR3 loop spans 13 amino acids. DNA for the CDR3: TGTGCCAGCAGTCCCGGGACACTTCAAAAACTGTTTTTT. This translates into CASSPGTLQKLFF.

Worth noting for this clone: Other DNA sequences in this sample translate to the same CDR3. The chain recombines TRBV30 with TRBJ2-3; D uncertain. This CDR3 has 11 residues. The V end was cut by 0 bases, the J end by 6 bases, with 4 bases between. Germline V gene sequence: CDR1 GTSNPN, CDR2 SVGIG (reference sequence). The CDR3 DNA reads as TGTGCCTGGAGTGTTGTGGATACGCAGTATTTT. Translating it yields CAWSVVDTQYF.

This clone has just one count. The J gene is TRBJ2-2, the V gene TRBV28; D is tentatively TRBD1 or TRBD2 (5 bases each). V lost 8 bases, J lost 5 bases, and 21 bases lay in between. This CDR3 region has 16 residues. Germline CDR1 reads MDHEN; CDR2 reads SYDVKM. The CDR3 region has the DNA TGTGCCAGCCAGGGTAACCCTAGCTTGGTGACCGGGGAGCTGTTTTTT. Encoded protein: CASQGNPSLVTGELFF.

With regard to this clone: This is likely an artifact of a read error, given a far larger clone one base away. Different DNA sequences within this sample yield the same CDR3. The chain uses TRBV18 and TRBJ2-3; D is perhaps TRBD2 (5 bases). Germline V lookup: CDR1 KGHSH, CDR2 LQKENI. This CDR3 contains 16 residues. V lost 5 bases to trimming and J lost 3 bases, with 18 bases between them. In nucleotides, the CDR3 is TGTGCCAGCTCATCACAGTGGACTGCTAGTACAGATACGCAGTATTTT. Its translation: CASSSQWTASTDTQYF. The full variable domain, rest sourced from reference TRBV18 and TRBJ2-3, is NAGVMQNPRHLVRRRGQEARLRCSPMKGHSHVYWYRQLPEEGLKFMVYLQKENIIDESGMPKERFSAEFPKEGPSILRIQQVVRGDSAAYFCASSSQWTASTDTQYFGPGTRLTVL.